The source of this T cell receptor beta chain is a study of T cell repertoires in cytomegalovirus infection. Study overall: Carrying CMV and the relevant HLA type showed in public TCR beta signatures.

With regard to this clonotype: Its antigen is not identified.

Study conclusions and caveats: HLA-C-restricted CMV clonotypes gave the most frequent clonotype in two of eight donors. CMV carriers with the relevant HLA were identified by cumulative public TCR beta family frequency.

One entry per CDR3 protein results from TCRdb running MiXCR on the reads. The data contain about 680,000 distinct CDR3 sequences, more than 20% of them singletons. The sample was CD8+ T cells from PBMCs. The origin of this receptor is a human donor in good health (CMV status not recorded). Some clones in this sample may be carry-over from other donors' samples.

CDR3 bases: TGTGCCAGCAGTGAATACCAAGGCGGGGATCTTCAAGAGACCCAGTACTTC. Translated: CASSEYQGGDLQETQYF. The V and J genes are TRBV25-1 and TRBJ2-5; TRBD2 is a possible D gene (6 bases). Germline loops: CDR1 MGHDK, CDR2 SYGVNS. Trimming removed 0 bases from V and 2 bases from J, with 16 bases in between. The CDR3 runs 17 residues.